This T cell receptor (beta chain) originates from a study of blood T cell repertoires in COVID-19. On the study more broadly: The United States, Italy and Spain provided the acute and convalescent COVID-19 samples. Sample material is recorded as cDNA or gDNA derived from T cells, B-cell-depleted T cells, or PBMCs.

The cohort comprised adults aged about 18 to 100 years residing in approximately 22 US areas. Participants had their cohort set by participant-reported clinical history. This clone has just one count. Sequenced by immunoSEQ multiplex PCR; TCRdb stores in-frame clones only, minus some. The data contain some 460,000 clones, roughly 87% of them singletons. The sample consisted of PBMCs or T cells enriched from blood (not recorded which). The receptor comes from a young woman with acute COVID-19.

CDR3 protein: CASSQGLADLNEQFF. The CDR3 nucleotides read TGTGCCAGCAGTCAGGGACTAGCGGACCTCAATGAGCAGTTCTTC. The V and J genes are TRBV28 and TRBJ2-1; TRBD2 matches 11 bases. CDR3 length: 15 residues. The V gene end was trimmed by 5 bases and the J gene end by 6 bases; junction bases not matched to a gene: 6. CDR1 and CDR2 (germline): MDHEN, SYDVKM.